The entry that follows covers one T cell receptor beta chain sequence. From germline, CDR1 is MNHNS and CDR2 SASEGT. V dropped 2 bases and J dropped 0 bases, with 20 bases sitting between them. The CDR3 has 19 amino acids. The data originate from a study of cytomegalovirus exposure and HLA in healthy donors. Whole-study context: The platform used for the 100 to 150 validation repertoires matched that of the approximately 670 first-cohort repertoires, a later analysis reported.

Sequenced by immunoSEQ multiplex PCR; TCRdb stores in-frame clones only, minus some. The sample has 99,000 or so clones, 86% seen once. The chain has TRBV6-1 and TRBJ2-1; tentative D call: TRBD2 (5 bases). Material: PBMCs. The receptor was isolated from a woman between 18 and 29 years old in good health and CMV-seropositive. CDR3 sequence reads: CASSEFLPDPGNSYNEQFF. CDR3 DNA: TGTGCCAGCAGTGAATTTTTACCCGATCCGGGAAACTCCTACAATGAGCAGTTCTTC.